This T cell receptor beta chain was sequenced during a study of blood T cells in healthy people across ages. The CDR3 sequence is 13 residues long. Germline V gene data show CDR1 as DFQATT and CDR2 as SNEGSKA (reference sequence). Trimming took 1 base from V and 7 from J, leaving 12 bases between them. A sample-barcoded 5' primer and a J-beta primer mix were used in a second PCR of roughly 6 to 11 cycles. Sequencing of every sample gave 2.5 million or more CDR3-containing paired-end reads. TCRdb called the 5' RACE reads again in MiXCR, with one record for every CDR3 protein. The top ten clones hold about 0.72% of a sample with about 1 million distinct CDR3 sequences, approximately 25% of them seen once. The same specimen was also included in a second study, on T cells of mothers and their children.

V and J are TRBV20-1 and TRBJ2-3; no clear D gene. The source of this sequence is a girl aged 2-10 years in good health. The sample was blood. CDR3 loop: CSARVLLTHTQYF. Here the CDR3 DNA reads TGCAGTGCTAGAGTCCTGTTGACCCATACGCAGTATTTT.